This entry describes one TCR beta chain. Its antigen remains unidentified. A read error is possible here, since a much larger clone lies one base away. The data were obtained in a study of T cell repertoires in cytomegalovirus infection. In the study overall: The public TCR beta signatures pointed to both CMV infection and matching HLA type.

Regarding the study as a whole: Predominance within the ex vivo response was attributable to HLA-C-restricted CMV-specific TCR beta clonotypes. Cumulative public TCR beta family frequency identified carriers of CMV plus the relevant HLA.

TCRdb ran MiXCR on the reads and lists one entry per CDR3 protein. The sample shows 500,000 to 600,000 distinct CDR3 sequences, 16% of them seen only once. The CDR3 is made up of 16 amino acids. CDR1 is MGHRA, CDR2 YSYEKL, per germline. V shed 1 base and J 2 bases; nucleotides not matched to a gene: 6. The rearrangement links TRBV4-1 to TRBJ2-3; 7 nucleotides match TRBD2. This receptor was obtained from a human donor in good health (CMV status not recorded). Some clones in this sample may be carry-over from other donors' samples. The material sequenced was CD8+ T cells from PBMCs. The CDR3 region has the DNA TGCGCCAGCAGCCAAGTAGCGGGCCACCTCACAGATACGCAGTATTTT. It specifies CASSQVAGHLTDTQYF.